This T cell receptor (beta chain) was identified during a study of T cell responses to AZD1222 COVID-19 vaccine. Study background: Second-dose schedules of about 4 or about 12 weeks were combined.

TCRdb's table, derived via immunoSEQ multiplex PCR, lists solely in-frame clones and lacks some. The sample lists 110,000 to 150,000 clones; roughly nine tenths were seen once. CDR3 length: 15 residues. The J segment lost 10 bases and the V segment lost 1 base, leaving 6 bases of the junction unmatched. The germline V gene has CDR1 SGHRS and CDR2 YFSETQ. On this clone itself: Its antigen is as yet unknown.

Study results and limitations: There were vaccine-associated CD4 TCRs across spike, dominant at 160-218 and 743-854. Unmutated regions of variants are reportedly targeted by nearly half of spike-specific TCRs. With two AZD1222 doses given, Spike-specific TCR breadth and depth both rose.

V and J are TRBV5-1 and TRBJ2-1; 12 bases fit TRBD2. This TCR was recovered from an adult in good health. This sample comprised peripheral blood, obtained on day 0 of AZD1222 vaccination. The CDR3 DNA sequence: TGCGCCAGCAGCTTGACGGGACTAGCGGGCGAGGAGCAGTTCTTC. Translated: CASSLTGLAGEEQFF. Based on the CDR3 plus reference TRBV5-1 and TRBJ2-1, the full variable domain is KAGVTQTPRYLIKTRGQQVTLSCSPISGHRSVSWYQQTPGQGLQFLFEYFSETQRNKGNFPGRFSGRQFSNSRSEMNVSTLELGDSALYLCASSLTGLAGEEQFFGPGTRLTVL.